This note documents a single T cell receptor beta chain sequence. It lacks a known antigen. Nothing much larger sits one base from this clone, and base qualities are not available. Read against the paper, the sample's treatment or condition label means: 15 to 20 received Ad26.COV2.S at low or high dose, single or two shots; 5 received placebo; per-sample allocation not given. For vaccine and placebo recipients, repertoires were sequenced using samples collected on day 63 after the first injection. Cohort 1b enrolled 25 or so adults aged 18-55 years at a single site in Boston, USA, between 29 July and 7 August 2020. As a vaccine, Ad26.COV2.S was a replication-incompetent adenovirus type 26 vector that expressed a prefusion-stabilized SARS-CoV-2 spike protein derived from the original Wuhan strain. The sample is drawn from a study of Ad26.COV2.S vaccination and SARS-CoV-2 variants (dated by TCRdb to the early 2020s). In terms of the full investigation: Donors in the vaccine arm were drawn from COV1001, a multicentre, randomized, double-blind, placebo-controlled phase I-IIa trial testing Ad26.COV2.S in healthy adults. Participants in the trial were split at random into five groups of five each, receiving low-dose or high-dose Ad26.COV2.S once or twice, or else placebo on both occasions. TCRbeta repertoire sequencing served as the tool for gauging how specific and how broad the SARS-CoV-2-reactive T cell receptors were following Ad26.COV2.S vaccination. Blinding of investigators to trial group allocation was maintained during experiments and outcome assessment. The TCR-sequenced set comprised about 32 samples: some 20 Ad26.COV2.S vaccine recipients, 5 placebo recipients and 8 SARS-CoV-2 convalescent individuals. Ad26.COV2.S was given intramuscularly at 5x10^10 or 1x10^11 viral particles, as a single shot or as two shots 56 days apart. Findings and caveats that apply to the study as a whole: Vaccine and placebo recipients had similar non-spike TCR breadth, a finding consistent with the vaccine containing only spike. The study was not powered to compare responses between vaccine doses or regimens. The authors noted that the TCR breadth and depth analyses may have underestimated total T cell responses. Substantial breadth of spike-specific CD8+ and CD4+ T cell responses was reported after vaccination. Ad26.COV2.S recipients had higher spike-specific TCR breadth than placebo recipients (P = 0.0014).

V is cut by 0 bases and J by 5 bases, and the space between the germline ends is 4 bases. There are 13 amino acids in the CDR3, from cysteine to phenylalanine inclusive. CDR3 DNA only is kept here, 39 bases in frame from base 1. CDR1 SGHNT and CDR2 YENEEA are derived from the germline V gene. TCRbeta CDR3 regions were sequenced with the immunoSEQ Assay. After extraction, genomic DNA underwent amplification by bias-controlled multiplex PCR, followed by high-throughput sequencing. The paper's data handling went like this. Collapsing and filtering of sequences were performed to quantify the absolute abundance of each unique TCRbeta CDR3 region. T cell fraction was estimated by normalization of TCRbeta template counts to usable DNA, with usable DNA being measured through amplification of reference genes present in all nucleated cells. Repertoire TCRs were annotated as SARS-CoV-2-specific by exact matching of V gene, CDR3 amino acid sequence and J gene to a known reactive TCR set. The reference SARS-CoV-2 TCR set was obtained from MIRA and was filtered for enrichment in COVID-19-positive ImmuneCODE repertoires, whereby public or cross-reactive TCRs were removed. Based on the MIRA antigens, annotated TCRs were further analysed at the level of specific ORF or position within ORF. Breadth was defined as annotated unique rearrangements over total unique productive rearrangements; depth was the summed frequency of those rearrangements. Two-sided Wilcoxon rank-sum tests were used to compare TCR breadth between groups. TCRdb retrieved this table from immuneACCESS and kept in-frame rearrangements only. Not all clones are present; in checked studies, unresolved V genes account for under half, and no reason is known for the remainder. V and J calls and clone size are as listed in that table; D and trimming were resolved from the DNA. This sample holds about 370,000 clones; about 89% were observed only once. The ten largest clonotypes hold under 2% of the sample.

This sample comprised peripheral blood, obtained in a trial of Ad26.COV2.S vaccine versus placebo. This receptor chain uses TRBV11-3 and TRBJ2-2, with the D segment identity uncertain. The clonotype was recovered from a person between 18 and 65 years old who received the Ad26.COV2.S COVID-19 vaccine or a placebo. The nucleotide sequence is TGTGCCAGCAGCTTAGAGGGAACCGGGGAGCTGTTTTTT. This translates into CASSLEGTGELFF.